These 24 T cell receptor beta chains came from one sample sequenced in a study of T cell repertoires in cytomegalovirus infection (dated by TCRdb to between 2019 and 2020). In light of the paper, this sample's treatment or condition label describes: in vitro stimulation with specific CMV peptide epitopes to enrich CMV-specific T cells. The instrument given in TCRdb is Illumina HiSeq 1500. TCRdb trimmed the raw reads at Q25, called clones with MiXCR and kept productive beta chains. Each record represents a unique CDR3 protein, reported with the most common genes and DNA among its rows. The sample contains 100,000 to 150,000 distinct CDR3 sequences, roughly a third of them found a single time. Approximately 59% of the sample goes to the ten largest clones. No antigen has been identified for these receptors. The sample here was CD8+ T cells from cultured PBMCs, taken from culture after CMV antigen stimulation. These receptors came from a human donor in good health (CMV status not recorded). Some clones in this sample may be carry-over from other donors' samples.

The gene calls are TRBV6-2 or TRBV6-3 and TRBJ1-2, with 7 nucleotides matching TRBD1. The CDR3 covers 13 residues. Germline V gene sequence: CDR1 MNHEY, CDR2 SVGEGT. The junction had 3 bases not matched to a gene; V was cut back by 0 bases and J by 8 bases. The CDR3 region has the DNA TGTGCCAGCAGTTACTCAGGGGGCGACGGCTACACCTTC. Protein product: CASSYSGGDGYTF.

The CDR3 protein is CASSPSQGAFGELFF. The CDR3 DNA is TGCGCCAGCAGTCCATCACAGGGGGCATTCGGGGAGCTGTTTTTT. The genes are TRBV4-1 and TRBJ2-2; TRBD1 matches 9 bases. The CDR3 is 15 amino acids. The V gene end was trimmed by 6 bases and the J gene end by 7 bases; junction bases not matched to a gene: 9. CDR1 and CDR2 from the germline V gene are MGHRA and YSYEKL.

There are many counts of this clonotype. At one end the junction does not follow the germline gene, possibly because of a read error. The chain carries TRBV7-2 and TRBJ2-5; possibly TRBD2 for D (7 bases). The CDR3 is 14 amino acids. Per germline, CDR1 SGHTA and CDR2 FQGNSA. CDR3 in DNA: TGTGCCAGCAGCTTATGGGGGGGGCAAGGGACCCAGTACTTC. It specifies CASSLWGGQGTQYF.

The V and J genes are TRBV6-1 and TRBJ2-1, with no clear D. This CDR3 has 16 residues. From germline, CDR1 is MNHNS and CDR2 SASEGT. Trimming took off 3 bases at V and 0 bases at J, with 12 bases between the two ends. CDR3 nucleotide sequence: TGTGCCAGCAGTGACCCTCTTGGACCCTCCTACAATGAGCAGTTCTTC. It codes for CASSDPLGPSYNEQFF.

This clonotype was recorded at least ten times. The chain joins TRBV7-2 to TRBJ1-6; weak D call: TRBD1 (6 bases). CDR3 size: 15 residues. From germline, CDR1 is SGHTA and CDR2 FQGNSA. The V and J ends lost 3 bases and 6 bases respectively, with 12 bases between them. The CDR3 DNA sequence: TGTGCCAGCAGCTTGCAGGGACACCCTAATTCACCCCTCCACTTT. Its translation is CASSLQGHPNSPLHF.

This clonotype was observed a few times. V gene TRBV7-8 combines with J gene TRBJ2-7, with D perhaps TRBD1 (5 bases). This CDR3 is built from 15 residues. The V and J ends lost 3 bases and 4 bases respectively, with 16 bases between them. Germline V CDR1 and CDR2: SGHVS, FQNEAQ. The CDR3, as DNA: TGTGCCAGCAGCTTTACTCCCGCCAGGGCGTACGAGCAGTACTTC. This codes for CASSFTPARAYEQYF.

This clonotype was observed at least ten times. Here the CDR3 reads CASSPWTGGRTNEKLFF. Written as DNA, the CDR3 is TGTGCCAGCAGCCCTTGGACAGGGGGAAGGACTAATGAAAAACTGTTTTTT. V and J are TRBV7-2 and TRBJ1-4; 10 bases agree with TRBD1. Germline CDR1 is SGHTA and CDR2 is FQGNSA. CDR3 length equals 17 residues. Losses at the gene ends were 5 bases for V and 2 bases for J; bases not matched to a gene: 8. The variable domain in full, with the rest retrieved from reference TRBV7-2 and TRBJ1-4, is GAGVSQSPSNKVTEKGKDVELRCDPISGHTALYWYRQSLGQGLEFLIYFQGNSAPDKSGLPSDRFSAERTGGSVSTLTIQRTQQEDSAVYLCASSPWTGGRTNEKLFFGSGTQLSVL.

The table lists this clonotype with a few counts. The chain couples TRBV4-1 to TRBJ1-6; D is possibly TRBD1 (6 bases). The germline gives CDR1 MGHRA, CDR2 YSYEKL. Trimming removed 4 bases from V and 8 bases from J, with 9 bases in between. The CDR3 sequence is 13 residues long. DNA of the CDR3: TGCGCCAGCAGCCCGGACAGTTATTCACCCCTCCACTTT. It encodes CASSPDSYSPLHF.

As concerns this clonotype: This may be a read error: a much more frequent sequence differs by one nucleotide. This rearrangement joins TRBV7-6 to TRBJ2-7, with TRBD1 identical over 9 bases. The CDR3 contains 16 residues. Germline V gene data show CDR1 as SGHVS and CDR2 as FNYEAQ. DNA of the CDR3: TGTGCCAGCAGCACCCGGACAGGGGCTCTCTTCTACGAGCGGTACTTC. Residues: CASSTRTGALFYERYF.

The chain joins TRBV2 to TRBJ1-1; TRBD1 agrees at 8 bases. Germline CDR1 and CDR2: SNHLY and FYNNEI. J gave up 0 bases and V 7 bases, and 4 bases lay outside the gene matches. The length of the CDR3 is 14 residues. The CDR3 bases are TGTGCCAGCAAGCGACAGGGGCTGAACACTGAAGCTTTCTTT. It is translated as CASKRQGLNTEAFF. The whole variable domain, remainder taken from reference TRBV2 and TRBJ1-1, is EPEVTQTPSHQVTQMGQEVILRCVPISNHLYFYWYRQILGQKVEFLVSFYNNEISEKSEIFDDQFSVERPDGSNFTLKIRSTKLEDSAMYFCASKRQGLNTEAFFGQGTRLTVV.

CDR3 coding DNA: TGTGCCAGCAGCTTTAATAGCGGGGGGGCCGGGCCGGAGTACTTC. Its protein is CASSFNSGGAGPEYF. The chain combines TRBV5-4 with TRBJ2-5, with 11 nucleotides matching TRBD2. Germline V lookup: CDR1 SGHNT, CDR2 YYREEE (reference sequence). The CDR3 length is 15 residues. With V trimmed by 2 bases and J by 12 bases, 12 bases remained unmatched.

This clonotype was counted a single time. The J gene is TRBJ2-7, the V gene TRBV28; D possibly corresponds to TRBD2 (7 bases). The ends were cut back, 4 bases at V and 2 bases at J, with 21 bases in the middle. The CDR3 extends over 17 amino acids. CDR1 and CDR2 (germline): MDHEN, SYDVKM. The CDR3 nucleotides read TGTGCCAGCAGTTCCAGGATGGGGGGGCCAACCACCTACGAGCAGTACTTC. Its protein is CASSSRMGGPTTYEQYF.

This clonotype was seen more than once but under ten times. The chain recombines TRBV7-8 with TRBJ1-1, with TRBD1 as a possible D gene (5 bases). The germline V gene has CDR1 SGHVS and CDR2 FQNEAQ. V was clipped by 6 bases and J by 4 bases, with 12 bases between them. This CDR3 has 13 amino acids. This chain's CDR3 is CASSPGVGTEAFF. The CDR3 nucleotides are TGTGCCAGCAGTCCGGGGGTTGGCACTGAAGCTTTCTTT.

This clonotype was picked up a small number of times. The V and J genes are TRBV9 and TRBJ2-7; 7 bases match TRBD1. Germline V gene sequence: CDR1 SGDLS, CDR2 YYNGEE. The CDR3 runs 16 residues. Trimming at V came to 3 bases and at J to 3 bases, leaving 12 bases not matched to a gene. CDR3 nucleotide sequence: TGTGCCAGCAGCGGCCGGGACAGCGAAGTACTCTACGAGCAGTACTTC. It yields the protein CASSGRDSEVLYEQYF.

This clonotype was counted only a few times. This sequence joins TRBV2 and TRBJ2-1; 8 bases line up with TRBD1. Germline V gene lookup returns CDR1 SNHLY and CDR2 FYNNEI. V shed 5 bases and J 4 bases; nucleotides not matched to a gene: 4. This CDR3 has 14 amino acids. The CDR3 protein is CASSSGQAYNEQFF. In DNA, the CDR3 is TGTGCCAGCAGTTCGGGACAGGCATACAATGAGCAGTTCTTC.

This clonotype came up many times. The chain combines TRBV6-1 with TRBJ1-4; TRBD1 aligns across 9 bases. Germline CDR1 MNHNS, CDR2 SASEGT. The CDR3 consists of 16 residues. The V segment lost 2 bases and the J segment 8 bases; nucleotides outside the gene matches: 9. The DNA for the CDR3 is TGTGCCAGCAGTGAACTAACCGGGACAGGGACGGAAAAACTGTTTTTT. As protein: CASSELTGTGTEKLFF.

This clonotype was seen only a few times. This sequence joins TRBV6-5 and TRBJ2-7; 10 bases are shared with TRBD1. Germline V gives CDR1 MNHEY, CDR2 SVGAGI. V was clipped by 5 bases and J by 4 bases; unmatched bases: 8. There are 15 residues in the CDR3. The CDR3, as DNA: TGTGCCAGCAGTCGATCCGGGACAGGGGTTTACGAGCAGTACTTC. The encoded protein is CASSRSGTGVYEQYF.

There are a few counts of this clonotype. This chain links TRBV19 with TRBJ1-5; D is ambiguous. V lost 3 bases, J lost 0 bases, and 9 bases lay in between. CDR1 and CDR2 (germline): LNHDA, SQIVND (reference sequence). CDR3 length equals 15 residues. The CDR3 nucleotides are TGTGCCAGTAGTATTTCCGGGGATAGCAATCAGCCCCAGCATTTT. Its translation: CASSISGDSNQPQHF.

This clonotype occurred many times. The rearrangement links TRBV7-8 to TRBJ2-6; perhaps D is TRBD1 or TRBD2 (6 bases each). The germline V and J ends were trimmed by 5 bases and 0 bases, with 32 bases remaining between them. The CDR3 has 23 amino acids. Looked up from germline, CDR1 is SGHVS and CDR2 is FQNEAQ. Written as DNA, the CDR3 is TGTGCCAGCAGCCGTAAGAGAGGGGGGCAGGACCAACTTGGGTACTCTGGGGCCAACGTCCTGACTTTC. Translated: CASSRKRGGQDQLGYSGANVLTF.

In nucleotides, the CDR3 is TGTGCCAGCAGCCCGAAACAGGGGGCAGCGGGGAGCACTGAAGCTTTCTTT. Its protein product is CASSPKQGAAGSTEAFF. The chain uses TRBV7-2 and TRBJ1-1; TRBD1 aligns across 9 bases. The CDR3 loop spans 17 amino acids. Per the germline V gene, CDR1 is SGHTA and CDR2 is FQGNSA. With V trimmed by 5 bases and J by 4 bases, 14 bases remained unmatched.

The chain recombines TRBV4-1 with TRBJ1-2; no reliable D call. The CDR3 extends over 13 amino acids. V was cut by 3 bases and J by 1 base, with 6 bases left in between. Germline loops: CDR1 MGHRA, CDR2 YSYEKL. The CDR3 protein is CASSQVRNYGYTF. CDR3 nucleotide sequence: TGCGCCAGCAGCCAGGTCCGTAACTATGGCTACACCTTC.

The rearrangement uses TRBV29-1 and TRBJ2-3; the match to TRBD2 covers 11 bases. This CDR3 has 16 amino acids. The V gene's germline CDR1 is SQVTM and CDR2 ANQGSEA. The J segment lost 5 bases and the V segment lost 2 bases, leaving 9 bases of the junction unmatched. The CDR3 coding sequence is TGCAGCGTTGAAAAGGAAATAGCGGGGGGGTTAGATACGCAGTATTTT. Residues: CSVEKEIAGGLDTQYF.

With regard to this clonotype: A junction boundary mismatches the germline segment, possibly from a read error. This chain uses TRBV7-2 with TRBJ2-1; the match to TRBD1 covers 9 bases. Germline V lookup: CDR1 SGHTA, CDR2 FQGNSA. CDR3 length: 16 amino acids. Written as DNA, the CDR3 is TGTGCCAGCAGCTTAAACAGGGGGCTGTCCTACAATAAGCAGTTCTTC. It is translated as CASSLNRGLSYNKQFF.

This clonotype was counted between two and nine times. The chain has TRBV7-2 and TRBJ1-2, with D unclear. Germline V lookup: CDR1 SGHTA, CDR2 FQGNSA. This CDR3 region has 11 residues. Trimming took off 2 bases at V and 6 bases at J, with 4 bases between the two ends. The CDR3, as DNA: TGTGCCAGCAGCTTAAGCCATGGCTACACCTTC. It translates to CASSLSHGYTF.